This T cell receptor beta chain was sequenced for a study of blood T cell repertoires in COVID-19. Study in general: COVID-19 samples, acute and convalescent, were from the United States, Italy and Spain. PBMCs, B-cell-depleted T cells, or T cells were the source of the cDNA or gDNA that made up the material.

All enrollees were about 18 to 90 years old and from about 25 US areas. In the source study's methods: Estimated nucleated cell counts came from reference gene primer amplification. Clones were sequenced by immunoSEQ multiplex PCR, and TCRdb holds only the in-frame ones, with some missing. V, J and clone size are taken as reported in that table, and D and trimming were inferred from the DNA itself. The table has roughly 210,000 clones, 87% seen once; the top ten hold 7% to 9%. The CDR3 is 15 residues long. Trimming pared 4 bases from V and 4 bases from J, leaving 16 bases between. CDR1 and CDR2 from the germline V gene are MDHEN and SYDVKM.

The clonotype originates from a man aged 25 to 40 in a cohort exposed to, infected with or recovered from COVID-19 (not recorded which). The genes are TRBV28 and TRBJ1-1; a weak D match, TRBD1 (6 bases). The sequenced material came from PBMCs or T cells enriched from blood (not recorded which). CDR3 region: CASSSRRTAPTEAFF. The CDR3 DNA follows: TGTGCCAGCAGTTCACGCCGGACAGCCCCCACTGAAGCTTTCTTT.